These 32 T cell receptor beta chains share one sample of origin, sequenced in a study of blood T cells in healthy people across ages. Primers used in a second PCR of roughly 6 to 11 cycles were a sample-barcoded 5' primer and a J-beta primer mix. From the 5' RACE reads, TCRdb called clonotypes with MiXCR, one entry per CDR3 protein. The sample shows 1.5 million to 2 million distinct CDR3 sequences, about 39% of them seen only once. The sequencing input was blood. These receptors originate from a human donor in good health.

The chain recombines TRBV29-1 with TRBJ1-1; no clear D gene. There are 14 residues in the CDR3. The V end was cut by 5 bases, the J end by 1 base, with 14 bases between. Germline V gene lookup returns CDR1 SQVTM and CDR2 ANQGSEA. DNA of the CDR3: TGCAGCGTTCTCTCGTTGGCCTCGAACACTGAAGCTTTCTTT. It encodes CSVLSLASNTEAFF.

There are a few counts of this clonotype. The chain combines TRBV20-1 with TRBJ2-3, with 13 nucleotides matching TRBD2. Germline loops: CDR1 DFQATT, CDR2 SNEGSKA (reference sequence). V shed 3 bases and J 5 bases; nucleotides not matched to a gene: 8. The CDR3 covers 16 residues. CDR3 DNA: TGCAGTGCTAGCGCCCCCGGGACTAGCGGGGTAGATACGCAGTATTTT. The encoded protein is CSASAPGTSGVDTQYF.

The chain employs TRBV20-1 and TRBJ2-7; D gene uncertain. The DNA end is a closer match to TRBJ2-5, so the J assignment may be wrong. The germline V gene has CDR1 DFQATT and CDR2 SNEGSKA (reference sequence). The CDR3 extends over 13 amino acids. The CDR3 region is CSAIRRPQETQYF. The CDR3 nucleotides are TGCAGTGCTATAAGAAGGCCTCAAGAGACCCAGTACTTC.

The chain couples TRBV4-3 to TRBJ1-2; D is uncertain. CDR1 and CDR2 (germline): LGHNA, YSLEER. There are 14 residues in the CDR3. The V gene lost 1 base and the J gene lost 5 bases, with 11 bases spanning the gap. CDR3 protein: CASSQGFGGYGYTF. As DNA, the CDR3 is TGCGCCAGCAGCCAAGGGTTCGGAGGGTATGGCTACACCTTC.

The V and J genes are TRBV25-1 and TRBJ1-1; 10 nucleotides line up with TRBD1. This CDR3 has 13 amino acids. Per the germline V gene, CDR1 is MGHDK and CDR2 is SYGVNS. With 2 bases clipped from V and 9 bases from J, the junction kept 3 bases outside the gene matches. CDR3 DNA sequence: TGTGCCAGCAGTGAAGGGGACAGGGGCCAAGCTTTCTTT. It yields the protein CASSEGDRGQAFF.

The V and J genes are TRBV24-1 and TRBJ2-1; the D gene is possibly TRBD2 (6 bases). This CDR3 comprises 13 residues. Germline V gives CDR1 KGHDR, CDR2 SFDVKD. Trimming took off 4 bases at V and 7 bases at J, with 10 bases between the two ends. The CDR3: CATSEGRGNEQFF. CDR3 DNA sequence: TGTGCCACCAGTGAGGGCCGGGGGAATGAGCAGTTCTTC.

Worth noting for this clonotype: This may be a read error, as it is one base from a much larger clone. This chain connects TRBV12-3 or TRBV12-4 to TRBJ1-5; D possibly corresponds to TRBD1 (5 bases). The CDR3 totals 14 residues. Deletions cut 2 bases from V and 5 bases from J, with 10 bases between. The CDR3 DNA is TGTGCCAGCAGTTTAATGGGGGTTTATCAGCCCCAGCATTTT. This sequence encodes CASSLMGVYQPQHF.

This rearrangement joins TRBV10-3 to TRBJ2-3; the D gene could be TRBD1 or TRBD2 (6 bases each). V lost 10 bases and J lost 6, with 26 bases in between. The germline gives CDR1 ENHRY, CDR2 SYGVKD. The CDR3 runs to 16 residues. CDR3 loop: CATRDLGGVTGDTQYF. CDR3 coding DNA: TGTGCCACCAGGGACCTCGGGGGCGTAACCGGGGATACGCAGTATTTT.

This chain links TRBV5-1 with TRBJ2-3, with 7 positions matching TRBD1. The CDR3 spans 16 residues. V shed 7 bases, J shed 1 base, and the junction held 12 bases outside the gene matches. The germline V gene encodes CDR1 SGHRS and CDR2 YFSETQ. The CDR3 region is CASRQGLSMGTDTQYF. The CDR3 region has the DNA TGCGCCAGCCGACAGGGTCTGTCTATGGGCACAGATACGCAGTATTTT.

A few counts support this clonotype. The chain uses TRBV4-1 and TRBJ1-2; 7 bases line up with TRBD1. Per germline, CDR1 MGHRA and CDR2 YSYEKL. Losses at the gene ends were 1 base for V and 2 bases for J; bases not matched to a gene: 4. CDR3 size: 15 residues. CDR3 sequence (DNA): TGCGCCAGCAGCCAAGTACCGGGACAGAACTATGGCTACACCTTC. It encodes CASSQVPGQNYGYTF.

The CDR3 coding sequence is TGTGCCACTGGCGATCCGACTCCCTACGAGCAGTACTTC. Translating it yields CATGDPTPYEQYF. The chain couples TRBV5-5 to TRBJ2-4; D ambiguous. The end of the DNA aligns better with TRBJ2-7, so the J call may be wrong. In germline, CDR1 is SGHKS, CDR2 YYEKEE (reference sequence). The CDR3 spans 13 residues.

In this sample, this clonotype turned up a few times. The chain carries TRBV4-3 and TRBJ2-5; D is ambiguous. Trimming left V 2 bases short and J 1 base short, with 8 bases between. There are 14 residues in the CDR3. CDR1 and CDR2 (germline): LGHNA, YSLEER. The CDR3 region is CASSQQISQETQYF. The CDR3 bases are TGCGCCAGCAGCCAACAGATTTCCCAAGAGACCCAGTACTTC.

The rearrangement joins TRBV9 to TRBJ1-6; D remains ambiguous. The V end was cut by 0 bases, the J end by 6 bases, with 10 bases between. CDR3 length: 15 residues. The germline V gene encodes CDR1 SGDLS and CDR2 YYNGEE. The CDR3 DNA is TGTGCCAGCAGCGTAGGGGGTCGGTCTAATTCACCCCTCCACTTT. It codes for CASSVGGRSNSPLHF.

The chain joins TRBV18 to TRBJ1-5, with D unclear. This CDR3 is 13 amino acids long. The germline V gene encodes CDR1 KGHSH and CDR2 LQKENI. V gave up 2 bases and J gave up 7 bases, with 9 bases separating them. CDR3 in DNA: TGTGCCAGCTCACCATCTGAAGGCCAGCCCCAGCATTTT. Its protein is CASSPSEGQPQHF.

The table lists this clonotype with many counts. This chain joins TRBV12-3 or TRBV12-4 and TRBJ2-5, with 8 bases matching TRBD1. The V and J ends lost 6 bases and 1 base, in that order; junction bases with no gene match: 7. The CDR3 runs 15 residues. CDR3 in DNA: TGTGCCAGCAGCTGGACAGGGCAGTTCCAAGAGACCCAGTACTTC. Translation gives CASSWTGQFQETQYF.

The chain employs TRBV7-2 and TRBJ1-1; the match to TRBD1 covers 8 bases. Unmatched junction bases numbered 5, after V lost 4 bases and J lost 4 bases. Germline V CDR1 and CDR2: SGHTA, FQGNSA. The CDR3 is made up of 14 amino acids. The CDR3 DNA reads as TGTGCCAGCAGCTCAACAGGGGGAGGCACTGAAGCTTTCTTT. Amino acids: CASSSTGGGTEAFF. The full variable domain, rest sourced from reference TRBV7-2 and TRBJ1-1, is GAGVSQSPSNKVTEKGKDVELRCDPISGHTALYWYRQSLGQGLEFLIYFQGNSAPDKSGLPSDRFSAERTGGSVSTLTIQRTQQEDSAVYLCASSSTGGGTEAFFGQGTRLTVV.

The chain joins TRBV20-1 to TRBJ2-1; D is possibly TRBD2 (7 bases). Germline CDR1 DFQATT, CDR2 SNEGSKA (reference sequence). CDR3 length: 16 amino acids. Trimming cost V 3 bases and J 4 bases, with 19 bases left between them. The CDR3, as DNA: TGCAGTGCTAGGACCTCTGGAGGGGGGGCTTACAATGAGCAGTTCTTC. Residues: CSARTSGGGAYNEQFF.

With respect to this clonotype: A read error may account for a junction end that differs from germline. This chain connects TRBV7-2 to TRBJ1-2, with D maybe TRBD1 (5 bases). The CDR3 is made up of 15 amino acids. CDR1 SGHTA and CDR2 FQGNSA come from the germline V gene. This CDR3 reads CAGSLRKEGHYGYTF. CDR3 nucleotide sequence: TGTGCCGGCAGCTTAAGAAAGGAGGGGCACTATGGCTACACCTTC.

The chain is built from TRBV10-3 and TRBJ2-7; D perhaps matches TRBD1 (5 bases). Trimming stripped 0 bases from V and 4 bases from J, with 13 bases between. The length of the CDR3 is 15 residues. Per germline, CDR1 ENHRY and CDR2 SYGVKD. The DNA for the CDR3 is TGTGCCATCAGTGAGTCCCAGGGTCGGGTGTACGAGCAGTACTTC. Encoded protein: CAISESQGRVYEQYF.

This clonotype appeared a few times. The gene calls are TRBV20-1 and TRBJ2-7, with D perhaps assigned TRBD1 or TRBD2 (5 bases each). Trimming stripped 3 bases from V and 4 bases from J, with 22 bases between. Germline V gives CDR1 DFQATT, CDR2 SNEGSKA (reference sequence). CDR3 size: 16 residues. The DNA for the CDR3 is TGCAGTGCTAGTGTTGGTGGTCCCGGGACCTCATACGAGCAGTACTTC. Translated: CSASVGGPGTSYEQYF.

V usage is TRBV5-1 and J usage is TRBJ2-5; TRBD1 matches at 10 bases. Per germline, CDR1 SGHRS and CDR2 YFSETQ. The CDR3 loop spans 16 amino acids. V lost 2 bases and J lost 0; bases outside the gene matches: 4. The CDR3 region is CASSLGTGVYQETQYF. The CDR3 DNA is TGCGCCAGCAGCTTAGGGACAGGGGTCTACCAAGAGACCCAGTACTTC.

This clonotype was observed a handful of times. The chain combines TRBV20-1 with TRBJ2-1; TRBD2 aligns across 8 bases. V shed 1 base, J shed 4 bases, and the junction held 9 bases outside the gene matches. The length of the CDR3 is 16 residues. Germline V gene lookup returns CDR1 DFQATT and CDR2 SNEGSKA (reference sequence). CDR3 bases: TGCAGTGCTAGAGCTTGGGGTCGGGGGGGTTACAATGAGCAGTTCTTC. Translated: CSARAWGRGGYNEQFF.

This clonotype has more than one count but fewer than ten. The chain employs TRBV9 and TRBJ2-3, with D uncertain. This CDR3 is 14 amino acids long. Trimming cost V 0 bases and J 2 bases, with 7 bases left between them. Germline values: CDR1 SGDLS, CDR2 YYNGEE. Here the CDR3 reads CASSVERHTDTQYF. In DNA form, the CDR3 reads TGTGCCAGCAGCGTAGAGAGGCACACAGATACGCAGTATTTT.

This chain joins TRBV12-3 or TRBV12-4 and TRBJ1-1; D is undetermined. This CDR3 has 13 residues. V was cut by 7 bases and J by 2 bases, with 11 bases left in between. CDR3 in amino acids: CASTLNENTEAFF. As DNA, the CDR3 is TGTGCCAGCACCCTCAACGAAAACACTGAAGCTTTCTTT.

The table lists this clonotype with a few counts. The chain combines TRBV9 with TRBJ2-6; 7 positions match TRBD2. Germline V gene data show CDR1 as SGDLS and CDR2 as YYNGEE. The CDR3 covers 18 residues. V was pared by 0 bases and J by 0 bases, with 6 bases of the junction left unmatched. CDR3 amino acids: CASSVAGGTLSGANVLTF. In DNA form, the CDR3 reads TGTGCCAGCAGCGTAGCGGGGGGTACTCTCTCTGGGGCCAACGTCCTGACTTTC.

The chain links TRBV7-3 to TRBJ1-2; the match to TRBD1 covers 7 bases. From germline, CDR1 is SGHTA and CDR2 FQGTGA. J gave up 6 bases and V 3 bases, and 4 bases lay outside the gene matches. The CDR3 contains 13 residues. CDR3 coding DNA: TGTGCCAGCAGCTTTCAGACAGGGAATGGCTACACCTTC. Its translation is CASSFQTGNGYTF.

J is TRBJ1-2 and V is TRBV29-1, with D unclear. The ends were cut back, 8 bases at V and 8 bases at J, with 15 bases in the middle. Germline lookup yields CDR1 SQVTM and CDR2 ANQGSEA. This CDR3 region has 11 residues. The DNA of the CDR3 is TGCAGCCTCTACGGCACAGAGGGCTACACCTTC. It is translated as CSLYGTEGYTF.

V usage is TRBV7-2 and J usage is TRBJ1-1; D is possibly TRBD1 (5 bases). The CDR3 is made up of 13 amino acids. Germline loops: CDR1 SGHTA, CDR2 FQGNSA. Trimming pared 5 bases from V and 7 bases from J, leaving 14 bases between. CDR3 DNA sequence: TGTGCCAGCAGCCCTGATGGGGGTTATGAAGCTTTCTTT. This sequence encodes CASSPDGGYEAFF.

The chain recombines TRBV25-1 with TRBJ2-7; D remains unclear. The CDR3 length is 14 residues. CDR1 is MGHDK, CDR2 SYGVNS, per germline. The V end was cut by 10 bases, the J end by 1 base, with 17 bases between. For the CDR3, the DNA is TGTGCCAACCTTACGGACCAGTATTCCTACGAGCAGTACTTC. Its protein product is CANLTDQYSYEQYF.

This clonotype was seen once. A much larger clone sits a single nucleotide away, making a read error possible. This chain connects TRBV6-5 to TRBJ2-6; 11 bases match TRBD1. This CDR3 contains 16 residues. The germline CDR1 and CDR2 sequences are MNHEY and SVGAGI. The CDR3 nucleotides read TGTGCCAGCAGATGGACAGGGGGCTCTGGGGCCAACGTCCTGTCTTTC. Translated, it gives CASRWTGGSGANVLSF.

The V gene is TRBV6-6, the J gene TRBJ2-3, with 8 bases aligning to TRBD2. The CDR3 has 13 residues. J gave up 0 bases and V 8 bases, and 1 base lay outside the gene matches. Germline-derived CDR1 and CDR2 are MNHNY and SVGAGI (reference sequence). CDR3 DNA sequence: TGTGCCAGCGAGCGGGGGAGCACAGATACGCAGTATTTT. Protein sequence: CASERGSTDTQYF.

The sample holds many counts of this clonotype. The chain combines TRBV12-3 or TRBV12-4 with TRBJ2-7, with 8 bases lining up with TRBD2. After removal of 3 bases from V and 3 bases from J, the junction contained 7 bases not matched to a gene. The length of the CDR3 is 15 residues. The CDR3 loop is CASSFPAGGLYEQYF. CDR3 nucleotide sequence: TGTGCCAGCAGTTTCCCCGCGGGGGGACTCTACGAGCAGTACTTC.